This T cell receptor beta chain comes out of a study of identical twins. Study results and limitations: Weaker excess twin sharing was seen among beta out-of-frame sequences.

With respect to this clonotype: No antigen is known for it. Mismatch with germline at one junction end may stem from a read error.

Germline lookup yields CDR1 SGHAT and CDR2 FQNNGV. The CDR3 is 16 residues long. MiXCR, run by TCRdb on the 5' RACE reads, gives a single entry per CDR3 protein. The sample consists of around 1.7 million distinct CDR3 sequences, less than 40% of them appearing once. Specimen: cord blood. The sequence was obtained from a newborn girl in good health. The genes are TRBV11-2 and TRBJ1-2; weak D call: TRBD1 (5 bases). Here the CDR3 reads CAGSGHMAGNNYGYTF. CDR3 coding DNA: TGTGCCGGCAGCGGGCACATGGCAGGGAATAACTATGGCTACACCTTC.